This TCR beta chain stems from a study of shared clonotypes between healthy human individuals. Study summary: Donors consisted of a couple of women and a few men between 18 and 49. Overall study results and limits: It was the non-shared clonotypes that had lower generation probabilities than clonotypes shared by all four donors. Naive CD4 clonotype sharing across a few donors was approximately 5%. Having only a few donors restricted how much genetic and exposure-history diversity was captured.

Of note for this clone: Its specificity is unknown.

Clones were read by immunoSEQ multiplex PCR, and TCRdb kept only the in-frame ones, dropping some. The table shows about 980,000 clones, with roughly 72% occurring only once. This CDR3 region has 15 residues. Germline CDR1 and CDR2: SNHLY and FYNNEI. The V segment lost 6 bases and the J segment 5 bases; nucleotides outside the gene matches: 7. This receptor was identified in a man aged 18 to 30 in good health. Sequencing used memory CD4+ T cells sorted from blood. The subset was: CD45RA-negative fraction. The chain employs TRBV2 and TRBJ2-2, with TRBD1 matching over 9 bases. This CDR3 is CASREDRGSTGELFF. The CDR3 DNA follows: TGTGCCAGCAGAGAGGACAGGGGATCGACCGGGGAGCTGTTTTTT.